Listed below are T cell receptor beta chains from one sample, sequenced in a study of T-cell memory formation after mild COVID-19. Each CDR3 protein is one row after TCRdb ran MiXCR on the 5' RACE reads. The sample carries 280,000 or so distinct CDR3 sequences, roughly 8% recorded once. The sample was PBMCs or a T cell subset sorted from them (not recorded which). The receptors were sampled from a man aged 18-30 years who had mild COVID-19 (a few samples of this study predate the infection). Cell type and time point are not known. Each CDR3 is given with its conserved first and last residue. The order of the fields is V gene, D gene, clone size, J gene, CDR3 DNA, CDR3 protein. A D gene is named only where the DNA matches it firmly. Some rows mark clone size as missing; the rest say once, few, many or name a class of expanded clone.

TRBV7-2	.	.	TRBJ2-5	TGTGCCAGCAGCTTAGCGTTATTACAACCCGCCGAGACCCAGTACTTC	CASSLALLQPAETQYF
TRBV3-1	.	few	TRBJ2-7	TGTGCCAGCAGCCCACGACACCGCCTTCTATACGAGCAGTACTTC	CASSPRHRLLYEQYF
TRBV11-2	.	few	TRBJ2-1	TGTGCCAGCAGCCCCCGTCGGTCCCACTTACCCTACAATGAGCAGTTCTTC	CASSPRRSHLPYNEQFF
TRBV6-5	TRBD1	few	TRBJ2-7	TGTGCCAGCAGTTTATCCGGACAGGTCTACGAGCAGTACTTC	CASSLSGQVYEQYF
TRBV12-3/TRBV12-4	.	many	TRBJ2-1	TGTGCCAGCAGCCCTAACAGACAGAACTACAATGAGCAGTTCTTC	CASSPNRQNYNEQFF
TRBV3-1	.	few	TRBJ2-5	TGTGCCAGCAGCCAAGATCAGGCACGGTATACTCAAGAGACCCAGTACTTC	CASSQDQARYTQETQYF
TRBV20-1	TRBD1	.	TRBJ2-7	TGCAGTGCTAGGGGACAGGAAAACTCCTACGAGCAGTACTTC	CSARGQENSYEQYF
TRBV5-1	TRBD2	many	TRBJ2-7	TGCGCCAGCAGCTCCGGCGGGGGGACCTACGAGCAGTACTTC	CASSSGGGTYEQYF
TRBV24-1	TRBD1	.	TRBJ1-4	TGTGCCACCAGTGATCCGGACAGGGGGCTTAAAAAACTGTTTTTT	CATSDPDRGLKKLFF
TRBV4-1	.	many	TRBJ2-5	TGCGCCAGCAGCCAAGATTCCGAGACCCAGTACTTC	CASSQDSETQYF
TRBV6-5	TRBD2	many	TRBJ2-3	TGTGCCAGCAGGGGCGGGGGGTCGGATACGCAGTATTTT	CASRGGGSDTQYF
TRBV9	.	many	TRBJ2-5	TGTGCCAGCAGCGCCTCCTGGCAGCAAGAGACCCAGTACTTC	CASSASWQQETQYF
TRBV4-3	.	.	TRBJ1-2	TGCGCCAGCAGCCAAGATCTGGCGGGGACGTTGGACTATGGCTACACCTTC	CASSQDLAGTLDYGYTF
TRBV5-1	TRBD2	few	TRBJ2-1	TGCGCCAGCAGCCGAGGCGGCGGGGGGATCTACAATGAGCAGTTCTTC	CASSRGGGGIYNEQFF
TRBV7-2	.	.	TRBJ2-7	TGTGCCAGCAGCTTAGGAGGTCGGAGTTTGTACGAGCAGTACTTC	CASSLGGRSLYEQYF
TRBV6-5	TRBD1	.	TRBJ1-2	TGTGCCAGCAGTTTACAGGGGGCGGAAGGCTACACCTTC	CASSLQGAEGYTF
TRBV7-9	.	.	TRBJ1-5	TGTGCCAGCAGCCCCAGCGGCTGGGGGACGAGGCAGCCCCAGCATTTT	CASSPSGWGTRQPQHF
TRBV25-1	.	.	TRBJ2-1	TGTGCCAGCAGCTCCCGGCAAGGGGAGGCGGATGAGCAGTTCTTC	CASSSRQGEADEQFF
TRBV6-2/TRBV6-3	TRBD1	many	TRBJ2-6	TGTGCCAGCAGCCCAGGGGGCTCTGGGGCCAACGTCCTGACTTTC	CASSPGGSGANVLTF
TRBV18	TRBD1	few	TRBJ2-7	TGTGCCAGCTCACCACGTGGGACAGTAACCTACGAGCAGTACTTC	CASSPRGTVTYEQYF
TRBV28	.	many	TRBJ1-4	TGTGCCAGCAACGAGGCCCCGGCGGGTGGAAAACTGTTTTTT	CASNEAPAGGKLFF
TRBV5-1	TRBD2	few	TRBJ2-5	TGCGCCAGCGGGACTAGGATCCAAGAGACCCAGTACTTC	CASGTRIQETQYF
TRBV5-1	.	few	TRBJ1-1	TGCGCCAGCAGCAAAGGGGTGGACACTGAAGCTTTCTTT	CASSKGVDTEAFF
TRBV3-1	TRBD1	few	TRBJ2-7	TGTGCCAGCAGCCAAGGGGGACAGGGAATCTACGAGCAGTACTTC	CASSQGGQGIYEQYF
TRBV3-1	TRBD2	few	TRBJ2-4	TGTGCCAGCAGCCAAGTGACTAGCGGGGGCCTAACACACAAAAACATTCAGTACTTC	CASSQVTSGGLTHKNIQYF
TRBV6-5	.	few	TRBJ1-3	TGTGCCAGCACCACAAGGGGCGAGGGGGTCGGTGGAAACACCATATATTTT	CASTTRGEGVGGNTIYF
TRBV12-3/TRBV12-4	.	once	TRBJ1-1	TGTGCCAGCAGTTTAGCGGGAGCGGGGAACACTGAAGCTTTCTTT	CASSLAGAGNTEAFF
TRBV5-1	.	many	TRBJ1-1	TGCGCCAGCAGCTTGGTCCGTGGAACTGAAGCTTTCTTT	CASSLVRGTEAFF
TRBV4-1	.	many	TRBJ2-1	TGCGCCAGCAGCCAAGATCGATGGGGGTTCAACAATGAGCAGTTCTTC	CASSQDRWGFNNEQFF
TRBV6-4	.	many	TRBJ1-6	TGTGCCAGCAGTGACTCGCCTAATTCACCCCTCCACTTT	CASSDSPNSPLHF
TRBV6-2/TRBV6-3	.	few	TRBJ2-5	TGTGCCAGCAGTGCTCACACGGAGACCCAGTACTTC	CASSAHTETQYF
TRBV28	TRBD1	.	TRBJ2-1	TGTGCCAGCAGTTTACAGACAGGGGATCGAGTCTTC	CASSLQTGDRVF
TRBV5-1	.	few	TRBJ2-1	TGCGCCAGCAGTTCTCCTGACGGAAACAATGAGCAGTTCTTC	CASSSPDGNNEQFF
TRBV4-2	.	few	TRBJ2-2	TGTGCCAGCAGCCAAGATTACGGCACCGGGGAGCTGTTTTTT	CASSQDYGTGELFF
TRBV7-8	.	.	TRBJ2-7	TGTGCCAGCAGCTTAGAAGCGGGACAGTTCTACGAGCAGTACTTC	CASSLEAGQFYEQYF
TRBV7-2	TRBD1	.	TRBJ1-2	TGTGCCAGCAGCCCAGGGGGTAGTGGCTACACCTTC	CASSPGGSGYTF
TRBV12-3/TRBV12-4	TRBD1	few	TRBJ1-2	TGTGCCAGCAGTCGAGGGACAGGTACTAACTATGGCTACACCTTC	CASSRGTGTNYGYTF
TRBV5-1	.	.	TRBJ1-4	TGCGCCAGCAGGAGGACAGCCGATGAAAAACTGTTTTTT	CASRRTADEKLFF
TRBV10-3	.	.	TRBJ2-1	TGTGCCATCAGTGAGTGGGACACCCGCCAGCAGTTCTTC	CAISEWDTRQQFF
TRBV7-9	TRBD2	many	TRBJ2-5	TGTGCCAGCAGCCGGGACTACGCTGAGACCCAGTACTTC	CASSRDYAETQYF
TRBV5-4	.	.	TRBJ1-1	TGTGCCAGCAGCCTAAGGGATTCGGGGGGAACTGAAGCTTTCTTT	CASSLRDSGGTEAFF
TRBV5-4	.	few	TRBJ2-3	TGTGCCAGCAGCTCAAGATCGGGGGGACAAACAGATACGCAGTATTTT	CASSSRSGGQTDTQYF
TRBV7-2	TRBD2	many	TRBJ2-2	TGTGCCAGCAGTAGCGGGGGGTCGACCGGGGAGCTGTTTTTT	CASSSGGSTGELFF
TRBV2	.	many	TRBJ2-7	TGTGCCAGCAGGGCCCAGGTCTCGCCCTACGAGCAGTACTTC	CASRAQVSPYEQYF
TRBV7-6	TRBD1	few	TRBJ1-4	TGTGCCAGCAGCTTAGGAGGGGGCGCCGAAAAACTGTTTTTT	CASSLGGGAEKLFF
TRBV15	.	few	TRBJ2-5	TGTGCCACCAGCAGAGTTAAAATCCAAGAGACCCAGTACTTC	CATSRVKIQETQYF
TRBV4-1	TRBD2	many	TRBJ2-2	TGCGCCAGCAGCCAAGTCGCGGGGGGGCTGAACACCGGGGAGCTGTTTTTT	CASSQVAGGLNTGELFF
TRBV15	.	many	TRBJ2-2	TGTGCCACCAGACAGGGGAGGACCGGGGAGCTGTTTTTT	CATRQGRTGELFF
TRBV9	.	.	TRBJ1-1	TGTGCCAGCAGCGTAGGCAGCCCAGGGACCACTGAAGCTTTCTTT	CASSVGSPGTTEAFF
TRBV19	.	few	TRBJ1-3	TGTGCCATACGACCGGACCTCTCTGGAAACACCATATATTTT	CAIRPDLSGNTIYF
TRBV4-1	TRBD2	few	TRBJ2-5	TGCGCCAGCAGCCAAGATCGACTAGCGGGGGCCCCAGGGGAGACCCAGTACTTC	CASSQDRLAGAPGETQYF
TRBV24-1	.	.	TRBJ2-3	TGTGCCACCAGTGATTTAGGTGGGGGCTTCACAGATACGCAGTATTTT	CATSDLGGGFTDTQYF
TRBV29-1	TRBD1	.	TRBJ2-1	TGCAGCGAAAGGGACAGTGACTACAATGAGCAGTTCTTC	CSERDSDYNEQFF
TRBV7-9	.	few	TRBJ1-2	TGTGCCAGCAGCCCCAGGGGAATTGCGTTCGATCGCTCTGGCTACACCTTC	CASSPRGIAFDRSGYTF
TRBV5-4	.	few	TRBJ1-1	TGTGCCAGCAGCTTGGAAACAGGGAACACTGAAGCTTTCTTT	CASSLETGNTEAFF
TRBV3-1	TRBD1	many	TRBJ1-5	TGTGCCAGCAGCCAGTCCGGGACAGGGGTTTTTCAGCCCCAGCATTTT	CASSQSGTGVFQPQHF
TRBV6-5	.	many	TRBJ2-1	TGTGCCAGCAGCTCTGGACGTCTAGAGCAGTTCTTC	CASSSGRLEQFF
TRBV4-2	.	many	TRBJ2-1	TGTGCCAGCAGCCAAGATATGGGGGAAGGCAATGAGCAGTTCTTC	CASSQDMGEGNEQFF
TRBV6-5	.	few	TRBJ1-1	TGTGCCAGCAGTTCATCGACAGGAGGTAAGACTGAAGCTTTCTTT	CASSSSTGGKTEAFF
TRBV4-2	TRBD2	many	TRBJ2-4	TGTGCCAGCAGCTCAGCGGGGGGTTACAAAAACATTCAGTACTTC	CASSSAGGYKNIQYF